The 3 T cell receptor beta chains given below trace back to one sample, sequenced in a study of T cells in Graves' hyperthyroidism and ophthalmopathy. RNA transcripts provided the source from which TCR beta CDR3 regions were amplified. HTBI primers were employed in a first-round RT-PCR of the TCR CDR3. Each CDR3 protein is one row after TCRdb ran MiXCR on the multiplex PCR reads. The sample carries some 570,000 distinct CDR3 sequences, more than 13% recorded once. The sample was blood. Receptors were obtained from a woman under 30 with Graves' ophthalmopathy.

V and J are TRBV28 and TRBJ2-3; 13 nucleotides line up with TRBD2. V gave up 4 bases and J gave up 7 bases; unmatched junction bases: 8. Germline V lookup: CDR1 MDHEN, CDR2 SYDVKM. The CDR3 is made up of 16 amino acids. The CDR3 DNA follows: TGTGCCAGCAGTTCCCGACTAGCGGGAGGATGGTATACGCAGTATTTT. Encoded protein: CASSSRLAGGWYTQYF.

This clonotype was observed at least ten times. CDR3 loop: CASSPQGLGFYEQYF. DNA for the CDR3: TGTGCCAGCAGTCCACAGGGGTTGGGATTCTACGAGCAGTACTTC. The chain links TRBV27 to TRBJ2-7, with TRBD1 matching 7 bases. CDR1 and CDR2 (germline): MNHEY, SMNVEV (reference sequence). CDR3 length equals 15 residues. Trimming at V came to 5 bases and at J to 3 bases, leaving 10 bases not matched to a gene.

This clonotype was seen a handful of times. This chain connects TRBV29-1 to TRBJ2-7; D remains unclear. Germline CDR1 reads SQVTM; CDR2 reads ANQGSEA. The germline V and J ends were trimmed by 2 bases and 2 bases, with 10 bases remaining between them. The CDR3 contains 13 residues. The DNA of the CDR3 is TGCAGCGTTGAATTGGTAGGAACCTACGAGCAGTACTTC. Its translation is CSVELVGTYEQYF.